These 28 T cell receptor beta chains originate from one sample sequenced in a study of T cells in Graves' hyperthyroidism and ophthalmopathy (dated by TCRdb to about 2019). The protocol used for the library was multiplex PCR. Sequencer: Illumina HiSeq 2000. TCR beta CDR3 regions were amplified from RNA transcripts. A first-round RT-PCR of the TCR CDR3 used the HTBI primer set with the Qiagen OneStep RT-PCR kit. TCRdb cleaned the public reads at Q25 with fastp, built clones with MiXCR and kept in-frame beta chains. Records with the same CDR3 protein are collapsed into one entry carrying the most frequent genes and DNA. This sample holds roughly 640,000 distinct CDR3 sequences; around 15% were observed only once. Roughly 3% of the sample is held by the ten biggest clonotypes. Sequenced sample: blood. Source of these receptors: a woman aged 40-49 years with Graves' ophthalmopathy.

This rearrangement joins TRBV7-9 to TRBJ2-2, with 11 bases that match TRBD2. Germline-derived CDR1 and CDR2 are SEHNR and FQNEAQ (reference sequence). The CDR3 loop spans 20 amino acids. V dropped 5 bases and J dropped 9; count of bases not matched to a gene: 23. The CDR3 loop reads CASSLRQTRLAGRSQRELFF. The CDR3 DNA reads TGTGCCAGCAGCCTGAGACAGACCAGACTAGCGGGAAGGTCCCAGAGGGAGCTGTTTTTT.

On this clonotype itself: This could be a read error, since a much larger clone is one nucleotide away. The rearrangement links TRBV30 to TRBJ1-5, with a tentative D call TRBD1 (5 bases). Looked up from germline, CDR1 is GTSNPN and CDR2 is SVGIG (reference sequence). The V end lost 0 bases, the J end lost 2 bases, and 11 bases lay between the germline ends. The CDR3 is made up of 15 amino acids. The CDR3 region is CAWSVGRWGNQPQHF. In nucleotides, the CDR3 is TGTGCCTGGAGTGTGGGACGGTGGGGCAATCAGCCCCAGCATTTT.

This clonotype was detected a few times. This rearrangement joins TRBV20-1 to TRBJ2-1; unclear D gene. The CDR3 length is 14 residues. CDR1 DFQATT and CDR2 SNEGSKA come from the germline V gene (reference sequence). V lost 8 bases, J lost 2 bases, and 16 bases lay in between. The CDR3 nucleotides are TGCAGTCTCACTACCCACGGCCCCTACAATGAGCAGTTCTTC. This translates into CSLTTHGPYNEQFF.

The chain combines TRBV19 with TRBJ2-6; no firm D call. The CDR3 runs to 15 residues. Between the trimmed V and J ends, which lost 4 bases and 1 base, there was a span of 8 bases. Germline CDR1 is LNHDA and CDR2 is SQIVND (reference sequence). CDR3: CASSRVPSGANVLTF. CDR3 nucleotide sequence: TGTGCCAGTAGTAGGGTACCTTCTGGGGCCAACGTCCTGACTTTC.

Ten or more counts support this clonotype. The chain joins TRBV30 to TRBJ1-4; perhaps TRBD1 as D (5 bases). In germline, CDR1 is GTSNPN, CDR2 SVGIG (reference sequence). V shed 1 base and J shed 4 bases, with 10 bases lying between them. The CDR3 length is 14 residues. CDR3 in amino acids: CAWSAAGRNEKLFF. The CDR3 region has the DNA TGTGCCTGGAGTGCGGCAGGGCGTAATGAAAAACTGTTTTTT.

In this sample, this clonotype turned up many times. The chain carries TRBV9 and TRBJ2-2; possibly TRBD1 or TRBD2 for D (5 bases each). V was cut by 4 bases and J by 3 bases, with 13 bases left in between. CDR1 is SGDLS and CDR2 is YYNGEE in the germline V gene. This CDR3 has 15 amino acids. The CDR3 DNA follows: TGTGCCAGCAGCATAAGCGGACATTACACCGGGGAGCTGTTTTTT. The encoded protein is CASSISGHYTGELFF.

The chain recombines TRBV5-1 with TRBJ2-1, with D perhaps TRBD2 (6 bases). Trimming cost V 0 bases and J 9 bases, with 16 bases left between them. Germline CDR1 reads SGHRS; CDR2 reads YFSETQ. The CDR3 has 15 residues. The CDR3 loop is CASSLEVGRNGEQFF. CDR3 nucleotides: TGCGCCAGCAGCTTGGAAGTCGGGAGAAATGGTGAGCAGTTCTTC.

The chain joins TRBV4-1 to TRBJ2-7, with 8 bases matching TRBD2. Germline CDR1 reads MGHRA; CDR2 reads YSYEKL. J gave up 2 bases and V 4 bases, and 10 bases lay outside the gene matches. The CDR3 length is 16 residues. The CDR3 nucleotides read TGCGCCAGCAGCCCGCATGGAGGGCGGGGGGCCTACGAGCAGTACTTC. Protein product: CASSPHGGRGAYEQYF.

The V gene is TRBV5-1, the J gene TRBJ2-5, with D unclear. The CDR3 covers 15 residues. Germline V CDR1 and CDR2: SGHRS, YFSETQ. The V end was cut by 1 base, the J end by 1 base, with 11 bases between. Here the CDR3 DNA reads TGCGCCAGCAGCTTGATACCCGGAACCCAAGAGACCCAGTACTTC. Its translation is CASSLIPGTQETQYF.

In its sample, this clonotype was seen a few times. This chain connects TRBV12-3 or TRBV12-4 to TRBJ1-6, with unresolved D. V was shortened by 3 bases and J by 7 bases, with 13 bases between the two germline ends. This CDR3 region has 15 residues. The CDR3 DNA sequence: TGTGCCAGCAGTTTGAAGGTTTTCGGGAATTCACCCCTCCACTTT. Translating it yields CASSLKVFGNSPLHF.

This clonotype has only a few counts. This chain uses TRBV6-4 with TRBJ1-5; D not certain. Trimming cost V 2 bases and J 7 bases, with 12 bases left between them. This CDR3 is 14 amino acids long. Looked up from germline, CDR1 is MRHNA and CDR2 is SNTAGT. The DNA for the CDR3 is TGTGCCAGCAGTGACGGGAGCGACGGGCAGCCCCAGCATTTT. It encodes CASSDGSDGQPQHF.

Remarks on this clonotype: Since a much larger clone is just one base distant, this may be a read error. V gene TRBV20-1 combines with J gene TRBJ2-1; 11 positions agree with TRBD2. The CDR3 loop spans 15 amino acids. Germline V lookup: CDR1 DFQATT, CDR2 SNEGSKA (reference sequence). Trimming took 1 base from V and 5 from J; bases not matched to a gene: 4. The CDR3 sequence: CSARVLAGAHNEQFF. The CDR3 DNA reads TGCAGTGCTAGAGTACTAGCGGGAGCACACAATGAGCAGTTCTTC.

The J gene is TRBJ1-4, the V gene TRBV18; the match to TRBD1 covers 7 bases. The CDR3 length is 15 residues. Germline CDR1 KGHSH, CDR2 LQKENI. V gave up 3 bases and J gave up 5 bases; unmatched junction bases: 6. The CDR3 bases are TGTGCCAGCTCACCCGCGGGACAGCTGAATGAAAAACTGTTTTTT. This translates into CASSPAGQLNEKLFF.

The table lists this clonotype with many counts. This sequence joins TRBV18 and TRBJ2-1, with D possibly TRBD2 on 6 matching bases. This CDR3 has 14 amino acids. Trimming pared 6 bases from V and 2 bases from J, leaving 11 bases between. Germline loops: CDR1 KGHSH, CDR2 LQKENI. CDR3 in DNA: TGTGCCAGCTCGGGGGGTGAGGCCTACAATGAGCAGTTCTTC. It yields the protein CASSGGEAYNEQFF.

This clonotype turned up a few times. The J gene is TRBJ2-4, the V gene TRBV19; no reliable D call. The CDR3 has 11 residues. Germline V lookup: CDR1 LNHDA, CDR2 SQIVND (reference sequence). With 3 bases removed from V and 8 bases from J, the gap between germline ends came to 5 bases. The DNA of the CDR3 is TGTGCCAGTAGTATCATGGACATTCAGTACTTC. As protein: CASSIMDIQYF. The complete variable domain, with remaining parts taken from reference TRBV19 and TRBJ2-4, reads DGGITQSPKYLFRKEGQNVTLSCEQNLNHDAMYWYRQDPGQGLRLIYYSQIVNDFQKGDIAEGYSVSREKKESFPLTVTSAQKNPTAFYLCASSIMDIQYFGAGTRLSVL.

This clonotype was counted only a few times. This chain links TRBV7-8 with TRBJ2-1, with a tentative D call TRBD1 (5 bases). V was shortened by 5 bases and J by 8 bases, with 16 bases between the two germline ends. This CDR3 contains 14 residues. The germline CDR1 and CDR2 sequences are SGHVS and FQNEAQ. CDR3 bases: TGTGCCAGCAGCCTTGGACCTTGGGGCGATGAGCAGTTCTTC. The encoded protein is CASSLGPWGDEQFF.

The sample holds many counts of this clonotype. This chain joins TRBV6-1 and TRBJ1-4; no clear D gene. V dropped 0 bases and J dropped 7 bases, with 12 bases sitting between them. Germline V lookup: CDR1 MNHNS, CDR2 SASEGT. CDR3 length equals 15 residues. The CDR3 protein is CASSEAGHRGEKLFF. DNA of the CDR3: TGTGCCAGCAGTGAAGCAGGGCACCGAGGTGAAAAACTGTTTTTT.

This clonotype was recorded at least ten times. The rearrangement joins TRBV12-3 or TRBV12-4 to TRBJ2-5; TRBD2 aligns across 7 bases. The ends lost 0 bases at V and 1 base at J; junction bases unmatched: 2. The CDR3 spans 15 residues. The chain's CDR3 is CASSLAPGGQETQYF. Written as DNA, the CDR3 is TGTGCCAGCAGTTTAGCGCCGGGGGGCCAAGAGACCCAGTACTTC.

This clonotype was recorded many times. The genes are TRBV5-1 and TRBJ2-1, with TRBD2 matching over 8 bases. CDR1 SGHRS and CDR2 YFSETQ come from the germline V gene. J was trimmed by 4 bases and V by 2 bases; bases with no gene match: 11. The CDR3 loop spans 17 amino acids. CDR3 sequence (DNA): TGCGCCAGCAGCTTCCCCCGGGGGGGGACTACGTACAATGAGCAGTTCTTC. It translates to CASSFPRGGTTYNEQFF.

This clonotype was found a few times. The chain joins TRBV28 to TRBJ1-2; no firm D call. The length of the CDR3 is 12 residues. The germline V and J ends were trimmed by 3 bases and 10 bases, with 12 bases remaining between them. Germline values: CDR1 MDHEN, CDR2 SYDVKM. The CDR3 protein is CASSFSLASYTF. The CDR3 region has the DNA TGTGCCAGCAGTTTCTCTCTAGCCTCCTACACCTTC.

The chain uses TRBV5-1 and TRBJ1-1; tentative D call: TRBD1 (6 bases). This CDR3 contains 14 residues. Trimming removed 3 bases from V and 6 bases from J, with 15 bases in between. Per germline, CDR1 SGHRS and CDR2 YFSETQ. This chain's CDR3 is CASSSGAAIAEAFF. CDR3 sequence (DNA): TGCGCCAGCAGCTCAGGGGCAGCAATAGCTGAAGCTTTCTTT.

There are many counts of this clonotype. The V and J genes are TRBV12-3 or TRBV12-4 and TRBJ1-2, with D unclear. The CDR3 has 15 residues. V gave up 1 base and J gave up 3 bases, with 12 bases separating them. CDR3 nucleotides: TGTGCCAGCAGTTTAGAGGTCGGCGGAGACTATGGCTACACCTTC. Protein sequence: CASSLEVGGDYGYTF.

The chain has TRBV7-9 and TRBJ2-3; D perhaps matches TRBD1 (5 bases). The CDR3 has 16 residues. The V and J ends lost 5 bases and 2 bases respectively, with 17 bases between them. Germline CDR1 reads SEHNR; CDR2 reads FQNEAQ (reference sequence). Written as DNA, the CDR3 is TGTGCCAGCAGCCCATCCATCGACAGACTCACAGATACGCAGTATTTT. This codes for CASSPSIDRLTDTQYF. The full variable domain, with the rest looked up from reference TRBV7-9 and TRBJ2-3, is DTGVSQNPRHKITKRGQNVTFRCDPISEHNRLYWYRQTLGQGPEFLTYFQNEAQLEKSRLLSDRFSAERPKGSFSTLEIQRTEQGDSAMYLCASSPSIDRLTDTQYFGPGTRLTVL.

The V and J genes are TRBV27 and TRBJ1-1, with 7 bases that match TRBD1. The trim removed 5 bases at V and 6 bases at J, leaving 9 bases unmatched. The CDR3 runs 14 residues. Germline-derived CDR1 and CDR2 are MNHEY and SMNVEV (reference sequence). CDR3 region: CASSEQGWVAEAFF. The CDR3 region has the DNA TGTGCCAGCAGTGAACAGGGGTGGGTCGCTGAAGCTTTCTTT.

V and J are TRBV9 and TRBJ2-1; D ambiguous. In germline, CDR1 is SGDLS, CDR2 YYNGEE. The V end lost 1 base, the J end lost 10 bases, and 21 bases lay between the germline ends. The CDR3 runs to 16 residues. The CDR3 bases are TGTGCCAGCAGCGTAATGGGGTCGGATACCAATGGGGAGCAGTTCTTC. Its translation: CASSVMGSDTNGEQFF.

The J gene is TRBJ1-3, the V gene TRBV6-1; TRBD1 might be the D (5 bases). Trimming stripped 0 bases from V and 4 bases from J, with 7 bases between. Germline V lookup: CDR1 MNHNS, CDR2 SASEGT. The CDR3 covers 14 residues. The CDR3 loop is CASSEAGDGNTIYF. In nucleotides, the CDR3 is TGTGCCAGCAGTGAAGCAGGGGACGGAAACACCATATATTTT.

This clonotype was counted many times. The chain joins TRBV3-1 to TRBJ2-1; TRBD2 might be the D (6 bases). This CDR3 contains 13 residues. V lost 3 bases, J lost 14 bases, and 17 bases lay in between. The V gene's germline CDR1 is LGHDT and CDR2 YNNKEL (reference sequence). This CDR3 reads CASSQALAPFKFF. The DNA of the CDR3 is TGTGCCAGCAGCCAGGCTCTAGCGCCTTTCAAGTTCTTC.

Remarks on this clonotype: A read error may be the cause here, since a much bigger clone is one base away. This chain connects TRBV2 to TRBJ2-1; D is undetermined. The CDR3 has 15 residues. Per the germline V gene, CDR1 is SNHLY and CDR2 is FYNNEI. V was cut by 11 bases and J by 0 bases, with 17 bases left in between. DNA for the CDR3: TGTGCCTGCAAATATGAGGAAAGCTCCTACAATGAGCAGTTCTTC. It yields the protein CACKYEESSYNEQFF.